The 21 T cell receptor beta chains presented below share a single source sample, sequenced in a study of type 1 regulatory T cells. Study results and limitations: Tr1 cells had a more restricted TCR repertoire than non-Tr1 cells.

The antigens these receptors bind are not known. MiXCR was run by TCRdb on the reads, yielding one entry per CDR3 protein. In the table there are roughly 71,000 distinct CDR3 sequences, around 20% of which are singletons. Sequencing was performed on cultured type 1 regulatory T (Tr1) cells, either the whole culture or a sorted fraction (not recorded which). These receptors were taken from a human donor in good health.

This clonotype was recorded a few times. The V gene is TRBV7-9, the J gene TRBJ1-1; no clear D. The germline CDR1 and CDR2 sequences are SEHNR and FQNEAQ (reference sequence). The CDR3 is 11 residues long. The V end was cut by 6 bases, the J end by 5 bases, with 7 bases between. CDR3 protein: CASRSRTEAFF. CDR3 nucleotide sequence: TGTGCCAGCAGATCCAGAACTGAAGCTTTCTTT.

The chain employs TRBV25-1 and TRBJ2-7, with 7 bases that match TRBD1. Germline CDR1 MGHDK, CDR2 SYGVNS. The V and J ends lost 2 bases and 3 bases, in that order; junction bases with no gene match: 13. This CDR3 contains 17 residues. DNA for the CDR3: TGTGCCAGCAGTGAAGGCTTTCCGGGACAGACAGTCTACGAGCAGTACTTC. Translated, it gives CASSEGFPGQTVYEQYF.

This clonotype turned up a few times. The chain carries TRBV20-1 and TRBJ2-1; 8 nucleotides agree with TRBD1. The length of the CDR3 is 13 residues. The trim removed 7 bases at V and 6 bases at J, leaving 8 bases unmatched. CDR1 is DFQATT, CDR2 SNEGSKA, per germline (reference sequence). The CDR3 region is CSVLGTGFNEQFF. The CDR3 DNA reads TGCAGTGTCCTAGGGACAGGTTTCAATGAGCAGTTCTTC.

The chain joins TRBV5-1 to TRBJ2-2; 8 nucleotides line up with TRBD1. The CDR3 totals 15 residues. The germline CDR1 and CDR2 sequences are SGHRS and YFSETQ. Trimming took 4 bases from V and 7 from J; bases not matched to a gene: 9. Here the CDR3 DNA reads TGCGCCAGCAGCCAATGGACAGGGAGGAACGGGGAGCTGTTTTTT. Its protein is CASSQWTGRNGELFF.

The chain has TRBV19 and TRBJ1-1; D is unclear. The germline V gene has CDR1 LNHDA and CDR2 SQIVND (reference sequence). The CDR3 has 12 amino acids. Trimming shortened V by 9 bases and J by 0 bases, and 8 bases separated the two germline ends. The DNA of the CDR3 is TGTGCCAGCAGCCCGGTGAACACTGAAGCTTTCTTT. Protein sequence: CASSPVNTEAFF.

This clonotype showed up just a few times. The V call is TRBV6-2 or TRBV6-3, the J call TRBJ1-5, with TRBD1 matching 10 bases. After removal of 2 bases from V and 6 bases from J, the junction contained 1 base not matched to a gene. Germline V gives CDR1 MNHEY, CDR2 SVGEGT. This CDR3 region has 14 residues. CDR3 sequence reads: CASSYRDRGQPQHF. The CDR3 nucleotides are TGTGCCAGCAGTTACCGGGACAGGGGTCAGCCCCAGCATTTT.

The table lists this clonotype with a few counts. The CDR3 region has the DNA TGTGCCAGCAGCGCAGTATGGGTGAGCACTGAAGCTTTCTTT. Its translation: CASSAVWVSTEAFF. The V and J genes are TRBV6-1 and TRBJ1-1; D not resolved. This CDR3 is 14 amino acids long. Per the germline V gene, CDR1 is MNHNS and CDR2 is SASEGT. Between the trimmed V and J ends, which lost 6 bases and 4 bases, there was a span of 15 bases.

This chain joins TRBV7-2 and TRBJ2-1; 9 nucleotides agree with TRBD2. Germline lookup yields CDR1 SGHTA and CDR2 FQGNSA. V was pared by 6 bases and J by 0 bases, with 6 bases of the junction left unmatched. There are 16 residues in the CDR3. CDR3 nucleotide sequence: TGTGCCAGCAGGAGGAGCGGGAGGAACTCCTACAATGAGCAGTTCTTC. It specifies CASRRSGRNSYNEQFF. Drawing the rest from reference TRBV7-2 and TRBJ2-1, the complete variable domain is GAGVSQSPSNKVTEKGKDVELRCDPISGHTALYWYRQSLGQGLEFLIYFQGNSAPDKSGLPSDRFSAERTGGSVSTLTIQRTQQEDSAVYLCASRRSGRNSYNEQFFGPGTRLTVL.

The genes are TRBV6-5 and TRBJ2-7, with D perhaps matching TRBD1 (6 bases). Germline-derived CDR1 and CDR2 are MNHEY and SVGAGI. The CDR3 is 15 residues long. Trimming removed 5 bases at V and 9 bases at J, with 23 bases between. Here the CDR3 reads CASSREPGLRGVQYF. The CDR3, as DNA: TGTGCCAGCAGTCGTGAACCGGGCCTCAGGGGTGTGCAGTACTTC.

The CDR3 DNA sequence: TGCAGTGCTAGAAGACGACTAGCGGGAGGGGAGCAGTACTTC. It codes for CSARRRLAGGEQYF. V is TRBV20-1 and J is TRBJ2-7; the match to TRBD2 covers 14 bases. V lost 2 bases and J lost 7; bases outside the gene matches: 4. The CDR3 totals 14 residues. The germline gives CDR1 DFQATT, CDR2 SNEGSKA (reference sequence).

This chain uses TRBV12-3 or TRBV12-4 with TRBJ1-1, with a weak D call TRBD1 (5 bases). V shed 3 bases and J shed 10 bases, with 9 bases lying between them. This CDR3 has 11 residues. Written as DNA, the CDR3 is TGTGCCAGCAGTTTGGGGCAGGGAGCTTTCTTT. Amino acids: CASSLGQGAFF.

This clonotype was seen more than once but under ten times. The chain combines TRBV3-1 with TRBJ2-5, with no clear D. Deletions cut 3 bases from V and 4 bases from J, with 9 bases between. Germline V CDR1 and CDR2: LGHDT, YNNKEL (reference sequence). CDR3 length: 13 residues. CDR3 loop: CASSQQRRETQYF. DNA of the CDR3: TGTGCCAGCAGCCAGCAAAGGAGAGAGACCCAGTACTTC.

Turning to this clonotype: Relative to the germline gene, one junction end is altered; a read error may explain this. The chain is built from TRBV29-1 and TRBJ2-3, with a tentative D call TRBD1 (6 bases). This CDR3 is built from 11 residues. The germline V gene encodes CDR1 SQVTM and CDR2 ANQGSEA. Here the CDR3 reads CGVGRGDTQYF. CDR3 nucleotides: TGCGGCGTTGGCAGGGGTGATACGCAGTATTTT.

The rearrangement uses TRBV12-3 or TRBV12-4 and TRBJ2-3; TRBD2 agrees at 9 bases. The CDR3 contains 14 residues. V shed 5 bases, J shed 6 bases, and the junction held 6 bases outside the gene matches. CDR3 sequence (DNA): TGTGCCAGCAGTCCGGGACTAGCAGCCGATACGCAGTATTTT. Its protein is CASSPGLAADTQYF.

This clonotype was counted a few times. The chain combines TRBV5-1 with TRBJ2-4; D is unclear. Trimming removed 0 bases from V and 2 bases from J, with 9 bases in between. The CDR3 covers 15 residues. CDR1 and CDR2 from the germline V gene are SGHRS and YFSETQ. The CDR3 loop reads CASSLGSATKNIQYF. As DNA, the CDR3 is TGCGCCAGCAGCTTGGGGTCAGCGACCAAAAACATTCAGTACTTC.

The V call is TRBV7-2, the J call TRBJ1-4; unclear D gene. The CDR3 is made up of 15 amino acids. The germline CDR1 and CDR2 sequences are SGHTA and FQGNSA. The V and J ends lost 2 bases and 8 bases respectively, with 15 bases between them. The CDR3 DNA reads as TGTGCCAGCAGCTTAAGGACGGCGTCCGTGGAAAAACTGTTTTTT. Amino acid sequence: CASSLRTASVEKLFF. Full variable domain (remainder filled in from reference TRBV7-2 and TRBJ1-4): GAGVSQSPSNKVTEKGKDVELRCDPISGHTALYWYRQSLGQGLEFLIYFQGNSAPDKSGLPSDRFSAERTGGSVSTLTIQRTQQEDSAVYLCASSLRTASVEKLFFGSGTQLSVL.

This clonotype has a handful of counts. Here the CDR3 reads CASSQVAAGTGELFF. CDR3 DNA: TGTGCCAGCAGCCAGGTTGCAGCGGGCACCGGGGAGCTGTTTTTT. The chain uses TRBV7-9 and TRBJ2-2; a possible D gene is TRBD2 (6 bases). Looked up from germline, CDR1 is SEHNR and CDR2 is FQNEAQ (reference sequence). This CDR3 has 15 residues. The V gene lost 5 bases and the J gene lost 4 bases, with 14 bases spanning the gap.

The chain employs TRBV20-1 and TRBJ2-3; TRBD2 matches at 11 bases. The J segment lost 6 bases and the V segment lost 5 bases, leaving 10 bases of the junction unmatched. CDR1 is DFQATT, CDR2 SNEGSKA, per germline (reference sequence). The CDR3 is 15 amino acids. This chain's CDR3 is CSADPTSGSSDTQYF. In DNA form, the CDR3 reads TGCAGTGCTGACCCCACTAGCGGGAGTAGTGATACGCAGTATTTT.

This clonotype was picked up a small number of times. V gene TRBV6-5 combines with J gene TRBJ2-7; 16 bases agree with TRBD2. The germline CDR1 and CDR2 sequences are MNHEY and SVGAGI. The CDR3 runs to 17 residues. Losses at the gene ends were 6 bases for V and 2 bases for J; bases not matched to a gene: 7. Here the CDR3 reads CASSVPGLAGGPYEQYF. CDR3 DNA sequence: TGTGCCAGCAGCGTCCCGGGACTAGCGGGAGGGCCCTACGAGCAGTACTTC.

V and J are TRBV20-1 and TRBJ2-3, with 8 bases fitting TRBD2. Per germline, CDR1 DFQATT and CDR2 SNEGSKA (reference sequence). The V and J ends lost 4 bases and 3 bases, in that order; junction bases with no gene match: 6. CDR3 size: 14 residues. CDR3 nucleotide sequence: TGCAGTGCTACAACTAGCGGTAGGACAGATACGCAGTATTTT. This encodes CSATTSGRTDTQYF.

This clonotype is medium-sized by share. This sequence joins TRBV5-1 and TRBJ2-3; tentatively, D is TRBD1 (5 bases). Per the germline V gene, CDR1 is SGHRS and CDR2 is YFSETQ. The CDR3 contains 14 residues. V shed 4 bases and J shed 5 bases, with 14 bases lying between them. The CDR3 DNA is TGCGCCAGCAGCCCCACCGTTACAGGAGATACGCAGTATTTT. Its protein is CASSPTVTGDTQYF.